The TCR beta chain described here comes from a study of response to subunit inactivated influenza vaccine. General study findings and limits: The authors put forward the suggestion that each seasonal influenza vaccination may bring in only a limited number of new T cells.

One entry per CDR3 protein, called by TCRdb with MiXCR from the RT-PCR reads. The sample holds about 530,000 distinct CDR3 sequences, 12% seen once. To note about this clonotype: Its matching antigen is unknown.

Germline CDR1 reads LGHDT; CDR2 reads YNNKEL (reference sequence). CDR3 length: 15 amino acids. V shed 4 bases and J 3 bases; nucleotides not matched to a gene: 6. Sample: PBMCs from blood, taken on the day of vaccination. V gene TRBV3-1 combines with J gene TRBJ2-7; TRBD2 aligns across 10 bases. The clonotype comes from a man aged 50 to 60 who received an inactivated influenza vaccine. The CDR3 nucleotides read TGTGCCAGCAGCCTCGGGACTAGCGCTTTCTACGAGCAGTACTTC. Its protein product is CASSLGTSAFYEQYF.